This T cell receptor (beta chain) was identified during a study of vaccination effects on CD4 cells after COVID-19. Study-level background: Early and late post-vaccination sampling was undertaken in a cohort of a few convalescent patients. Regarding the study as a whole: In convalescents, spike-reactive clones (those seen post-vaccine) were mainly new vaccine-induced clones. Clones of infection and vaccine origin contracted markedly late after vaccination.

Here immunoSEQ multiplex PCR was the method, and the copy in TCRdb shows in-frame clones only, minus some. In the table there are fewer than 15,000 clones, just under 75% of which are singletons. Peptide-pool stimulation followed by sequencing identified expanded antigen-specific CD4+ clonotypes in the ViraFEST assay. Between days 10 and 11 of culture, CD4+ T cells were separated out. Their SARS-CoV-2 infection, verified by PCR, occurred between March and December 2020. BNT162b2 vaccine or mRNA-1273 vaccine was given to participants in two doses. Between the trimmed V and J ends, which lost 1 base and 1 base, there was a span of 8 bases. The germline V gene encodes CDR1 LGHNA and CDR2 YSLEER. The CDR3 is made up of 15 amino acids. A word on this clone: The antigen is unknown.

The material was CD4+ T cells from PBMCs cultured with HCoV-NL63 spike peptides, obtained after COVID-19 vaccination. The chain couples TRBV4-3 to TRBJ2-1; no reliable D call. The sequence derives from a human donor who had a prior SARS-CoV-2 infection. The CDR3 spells CASSQGVVSYNEQFF. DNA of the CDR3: TGCGCCAGCAGCCAAGGCGTTGTGTCCTACAATGAGCAGTTCTTC.